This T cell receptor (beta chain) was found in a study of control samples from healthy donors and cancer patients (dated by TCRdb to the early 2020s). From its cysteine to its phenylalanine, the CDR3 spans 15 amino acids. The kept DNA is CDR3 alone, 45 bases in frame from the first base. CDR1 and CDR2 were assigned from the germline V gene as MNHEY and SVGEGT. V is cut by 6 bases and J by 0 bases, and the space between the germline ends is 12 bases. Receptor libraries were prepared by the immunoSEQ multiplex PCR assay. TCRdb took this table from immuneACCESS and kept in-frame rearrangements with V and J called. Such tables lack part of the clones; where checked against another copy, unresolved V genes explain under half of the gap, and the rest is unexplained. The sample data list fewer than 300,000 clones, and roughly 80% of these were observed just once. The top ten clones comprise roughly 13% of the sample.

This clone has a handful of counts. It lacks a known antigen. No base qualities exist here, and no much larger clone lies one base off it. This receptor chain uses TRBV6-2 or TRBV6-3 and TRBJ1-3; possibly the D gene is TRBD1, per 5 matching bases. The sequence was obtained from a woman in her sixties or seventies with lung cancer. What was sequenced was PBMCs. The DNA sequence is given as TGTGCCAGCAGCCAACAGGAGAGCTCTGGAAACACCATATATTTT. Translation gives CASSQQESSGNTIYF.